Here is one TCR beta chain with its context. The antigen is unknown. RNA was extracted with the RNeasy kit, and a quantity of roughly 0.5 to 1 ug was reverse transcribed using random hexamers. Using its own MiXCR run on the immunoSEQ multiplex PCR reads, TCRdb lists one record per CDR3 protein. The profile shows over 300,000 distinct CDR3 sequences, about 92% of them singletons. This entry comes from a study of CD8 T cells in Susac syndrome. Study findings and constraints: By the study's own acknowledgment, its TCR sequencing and HLA analysis included relatively few individuals.

J gave up 10 bases and V 4 bases, and 16 bases lay outside the gene matches. The CDR3 totals 15 residues. In germline, CDR1 is SQVTM, CDR2 ANQGSEA. The chain recombines TRBV29-1 with TRBJ2-1; 7 bases fit TRBD2. The material sequenced was CD4+ T cells from PBMCs. This sequence was found in a human donor with multiple sclerosis. CDR3 residues: CSVVEAGEWGGEQFF. CDR3 in DNA: TGCAGCGTTGTAGAGGCGGGAGAATGGGGGGGAGAGCAGTTCTTC.